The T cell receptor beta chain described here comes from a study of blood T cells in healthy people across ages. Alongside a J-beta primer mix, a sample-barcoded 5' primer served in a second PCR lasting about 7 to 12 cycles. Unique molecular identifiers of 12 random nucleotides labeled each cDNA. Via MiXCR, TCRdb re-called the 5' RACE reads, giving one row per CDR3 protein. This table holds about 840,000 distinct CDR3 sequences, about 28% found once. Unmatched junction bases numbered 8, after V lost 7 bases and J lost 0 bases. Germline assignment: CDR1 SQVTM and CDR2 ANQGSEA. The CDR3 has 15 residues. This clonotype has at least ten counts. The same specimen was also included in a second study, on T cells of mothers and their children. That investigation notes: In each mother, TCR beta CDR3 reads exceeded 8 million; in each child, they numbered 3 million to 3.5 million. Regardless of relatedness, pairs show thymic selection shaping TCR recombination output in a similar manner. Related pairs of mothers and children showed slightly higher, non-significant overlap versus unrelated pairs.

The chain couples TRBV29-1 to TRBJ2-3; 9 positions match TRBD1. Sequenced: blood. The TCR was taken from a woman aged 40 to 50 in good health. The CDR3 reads CSARGTGRSTDTQYF. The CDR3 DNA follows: TGCAGCGCCCGAGGGACAGGGAGAAGCACAGATACGCAGTATTTT.